The next 15 T cell receptor beta chains were all read from a single sample in a study of blood T cell repertoires in COVID-19. Only in-frame clones appear in the TCRdb table, and some are missing; sequencing was by immunoSEQ multiplex PCR. The profile shows 120,000 to 150,000 clones, 65% to 85% of them singletons. Sequencing was done on a sample of peripheral blood. The receptors here all came from a man aged 50-60 years with active or convalescent COVID-19.

The genes are TRBV7-8 and TRBJ2-1; TRBD2 aligns across 8 bases. Trimming cost V 5 bases and J 10 bases; bases outside gene matches: 16. This CDR3 has 16 residues. From germline, CDR1 is SGHVS and CDR2 FQNEAQ. The CDR3 protein is CASSPTSGGPSGEQFF. CDR3 coding DNA: TGTGCCAGCAGCCCCACTAGCGGAGGGCCGTCTGGAGAGCAGTTCTTC.

The chain joins TRBV29-1 to TRBJ2-7; D unresolved. The V gene's germline CDR1 is SQVTM and CDR2 ANQGSEA. The CDR3 totals 13 residues. The V gene lost 2 bases and the J gene lost 0 bases, with 8 bases spanning the gap. CDR3 in amino acids: CSVENSFSYEQYF. DNA for the CDR3: TGCAGCGTTGAAAACAGTTTCTCCTACGAGCAGTACTTC.

This sequence joins TRBV7-3 and TRBJ1-1, with D perhaps TRBD1 (6 bases). CDR3 length equals 17 residues. V was pared by 4 bases and J by 6 bases, with 24 bases between. Germline V CDR1 and CDR2: SGHTA, FQGTGA. The CDR3 DNA follows: TGTGCCAGCAGCTCGTTGGGGGGGCTGGTTGGTAACTCTGAAGCTTTCTTT. Amino acids: CASSSLGGLVGNSEAFF.

This chain joins TRBV29-1 and TRBJ2-6; weak D call: TRBD1 (6 bases). V dropped 6 bases and J dropped 0 bases, with 9 bases sitting between them. Germline V gene data show CDR1 as SQVTM and CDR2 as ANQGSEA. The CDR3 has 14 residues. Here the CDR3 DNA reads TGCAGCGTCAGGGGAGTCTCTGGGGCCAACGTCCTGACTTTC. Encoded protein: CSVRGVSGANVLTF.

This chain joins TRBV12-3 or TRBV12-4 and TRBJ1-5; tentatively, D is TRBD1 (6 bases). The CDR3 has 13 residues. V lost 5 bases, J lost 7 bases, and 12 bases lay in between. The CDR3 loop is CASSPQGSQPQHF. As DNA, the CDR3 is TGTGCCAGCAGTCCGCAGGGGAGCCAGCCCCAGCATTTT.

The chain carries TRBV28 and TRBJ2-7, with D tentatively TRBD2 (5 bases). Germline values: CDR1 MDHEN, CDR2 SYDVKM. This CDR3 spans 11 amino acids. Trimming took 7 bases from V and 9 from J, leaving 13 bases between them. CDR3 in amino acids: CASTMASGQYF. The CDR3 nucleotides read TGTGCCAGCACCATGGCGAGCGGGCAGTACTTC.

The CDR3 sequence is CASSLGGKNTEAFF. The CDR3 bases are TGTGCCAGCAGTCTGGGGGGGAAGAACACTGAAGCTTTCTTT. This chain joins TRBV6-5 and TRBJ1-1, with D maybe TRBD1 (5 bases). V dropped 5 bases and J dropped 1 base, with 11 bases sitting between them. The V gene's germline CDR1 is MNHEY and CDR2 SVGAGI. There are 14 residues in the CDR3.

This clone appeared a few times. The chain has TRBV28 and TRBJ2-1; 7 bases align to TRBD2. CDR1 and CDR2 from the germline V gene are MDHEN and SYDVKM. The CDR3 sequence is 16 residues long. The V gene end was trimmed by 5 bases and the J gene end by 8 bases; junction bases not matched to a gene: 15. The CDR3 DNA follows: TGTGCCAGCAGTCCGGACGTTGGCGGGAGCCGACATGAGCAGTTCTTC. Translated: CASSPDVGGSRHEQFF.

V and J are TRBV13 and TRBJ2-1, with 14 bases fitting TRBD2. CDR1 is PRHDT, CDR2 FYEKMQ, per germline (reference sequence). This CDR3 has 16 amino acids. The J segment lost 1 base and the V segment lost 5 bases, leaving 1 base of the junction unmatched. CDR3 sequence reads: CASSRLAGGSYNEQFF. The CDR3 DNA reads as TGTGCCAGCAGCCGACTAGCGGGAGGGTCCTACAATGAGCAGTTCTTC. Full variable domain (remainder filled in from reference TRBV13 and TRBJ2-1): AAGVIQSPRHLIKEKRETATLKCYPIPRHDTVYWYQQGPGQDPQFLISFYEKMQSDKGSIPDRFSAQQFSDYHSELNMSSLELGDSALYFCASSRLAGGSYNEQFFGPGTRLTVL.

The CDR3, as DNA: TGCGCCCGGACAGGAGCGACCTACAATGAGCAGTTCTTC. This codes for CARTGATYNEQFF. The rearrangement joins TRBV23-1 to TRBJ2-1; TRBD1 matches at 7 bases. TRBV23-1 is filed as an ORF, its function uncertain. There are 13 residues in the CDR3. V shed 11 bases and J 2 bases; nucleotides not matched to a gene: 6.

This chain's CDR3 is CASSPTSTGGRTEAFF. The CDR3 coding sequence is TGTGCCAGCAGTCCCACATCGACAGGGGGCCGCACTGAAGCTTTCTTT. The chain employs TRBV28 and TRBJ1-1, with 10 nucleotides matching TRBD1. The V segment lost 5 bases and the J segment 4 bases; nucleotides outside the gene matches: 10. The CDR3 has 16 residues. The V gene's germline CDR1 is MDHEN and CDR2 SYDVKM.

The V gene is TRBV9, the J gene TRBJ2-4, with D uncertain. The CDR3 sequence is 13 residues long. The V end was cut by 0 bases, the J end by 7 bases, with 8 bases between. CDR1 is SGDLS and CDR2 is YYNGEE in the germline V gene. The CDR3 nucleotides are TGTGCCAGCAGCGTAGGTGCCGCGAACATTCAGTACTTC. Protein: CASSVGAANIQYF.

The chain uses TRBV5-1 and TRBJ1-1; 7 bases fit TRBD1. The V gene end was trimmed by 5 bases and the J gene end by 4 bases; junction bases not matched to a gene: 8. CDR3 size: 14 residues. Looked up from germline, CDR1 is SGHRS and CDR2 is YFSETQ. CDR3 region: CASRSGGVGTEAFF. The DNA of the CDR3 is TGCGCCAGCAGGTCAGGGGGAGTGGGCACTGAAGCTTTCTTT.

The CDR3 protein is CASSHHPGGSTDTQYF. The CDR3 nucleotides are TGTGCCAGCAGCCATCATCCGGGAGGTAGTACAGATACGCAGTATTTT. V and J are TRBV3-1 (or the pseudogene TRBV3-2) and TRBJ2-3, with 7 bases that match TRBD2. V lost 3 bases and J lost 3; bases outside the gene matches: 9. The CDR3 is 16 amino acids. Germline V gene sequence: CDR1 LGHDT, CDR2 YNNKEL (reference sequence).

This chain connects TRBV27 to TRBJ1-6; D unresolved. The CDR3 loop spans 16 amino acids. Germline values: CDR1 MNHEY, CDR2 SMNVEV (reference sequence). Trimming took off 2 bases at V and 2 bases at J, with 10 bases between the two ends. CDR3 amino acids: CASSLAGAPYNSPLHF. The CDR3 coding sequence is TGTGCCAGCAGTTTAGCGGGTGCCCCCTATAATTCACCCCTCCACTTT.